The 6 T cell receptor beta chains below all came from one sample that was sequenced in a study of post-analysis software for immune sequencing data. Unique molecular identifiers were carried by the TCR beta cDNA libraries. TCRdb redid the calling of the PCR reads with MiXCR, one entry per CDR3 protein. The sample records 350,000 to 450,000 distinct CDR3 sequences, roughly 35% being singletons. These receptors are not linked to any known antigen. Findings and caveats of the study: Patients showed TRBV5-6, TRBV5-1 and TRBV20-1 among four to six TRBV segments more frequent than in controls.

The sample consisted of blood. All receptors derive from a girl under 18 with multiple sclerosis.

This clonotype was detected once. The DNA for the CDR3 is TGCGCCAGCAGCCAAGAGTGGCCAGATCAAGAGACCCAGTACTTC. This encodes CASSQEWPDQETQYF. The rearrangement uses TRBV4-1 and TRBJ2-5, with D hard to call. Trimming stripped 0 bases from V and 2 bases from J, with 10 bases between. Germline-derived CDR1 and CDR2 are MGHRA and YSYEKL. The CDR3 consists of 15 residues.

The rearrangement uses TRBV5-1 and TRBJ2-5, with 9 bases lining up with TRBD2. Germline CDR1 SGHRS, CDR2 YFSETQ. After removal of 0 bases from V and 2 bases from J, the junction contained 14 bases not matched to a gene. The CDR3 is 19 residues long. The chain's CDR3 is CASSLVSSGKLWTQETQYF. DNA for the CDR3: TGCGCCAGCAGCTTGGTGTCTAGCGGGAAGCTCTGGACTCAAGAGACCCAGTACTTC.

This chain connects TRBV7-6 to TRBJ2-3; 7 bases agree with TRBD1. After removal of 5 bases from V and 0 bases from J, the junction contained 8 bases not matched to a gene. Per germline, CDR1 SGHVS and CDR2 FNYEAQ. There are 16 residues in the CDR3. CDR3 nucleotides: TGTGCCAGCAGCGCCCGACAGGGAATGAGCACAGATACGCAGTATTTT. Protein product: CASSARQGMSTDTQYF.

This clonotype was seen more than once but under ten times. The DNA for the CDR3 is TGTGCCAGCAGCTTAGAGGTTGAGGGGTTCATGAACACTGAAGCTTTCTTT. This translates into CASSLEVEGFMNTEAFF. This chain uses TRBV7-8 with TRBJ1-1; weak D call: TRBD1 (5 bases). Germline CDR1 is SGHVS and CDR2 is FQNEAQ. CDR3 length equals 17 residues. The V gene lost 1 base and the J gene lost 0 bases, with 15 bases spanning the gap.

This clonotype was seen a few times. This sequence joins TRBV20-1 and TRBJ1-5, with TRBD1 as a possible D gene (6 bases). The germline V gene has CDR1 DFQATT and CDR2 SNEGSKA (reference sequence). The V end was cut by 6 bases, the J end by 4 bases, with 19 bases between. The CDR3 contains 15 residues. CDR3 sequence reads: CSAPSTGSWNQPQHF. For the CDR3, the DNA is TGCAGTGCCCCGTCGACAGGCTCCTGGAATCAGCCCCAGCATTTT.

The J gene is TRBJ2-1, the V gene TRBV4-3, with D possibly matching TRBD1 (7 bases). This CDR3 has 16 amino acids. From germline, CDR1 is LGHNA and CDR2 YSLEER. V was shortened by 1 base and J by 2 bases, with 12 bases between the two germline ends. The CDR3 here is CASSQACRGAYNEQFF. In DNA form, the CDR3 reads TGCGCCAGCAGCCAAGCCTGCAGGGGGGCCTACAATGAGCAGTTCTTC.